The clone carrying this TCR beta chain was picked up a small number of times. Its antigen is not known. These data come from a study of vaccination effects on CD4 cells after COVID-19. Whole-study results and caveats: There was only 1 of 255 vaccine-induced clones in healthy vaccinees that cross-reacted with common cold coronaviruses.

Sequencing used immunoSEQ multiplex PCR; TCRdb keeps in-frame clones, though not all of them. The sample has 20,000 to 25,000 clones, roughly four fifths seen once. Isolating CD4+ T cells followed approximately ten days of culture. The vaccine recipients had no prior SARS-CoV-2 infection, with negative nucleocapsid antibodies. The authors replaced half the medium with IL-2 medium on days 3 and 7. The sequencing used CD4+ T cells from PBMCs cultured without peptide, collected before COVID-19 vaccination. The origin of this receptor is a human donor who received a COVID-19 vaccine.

CDR3 region: CASSASPGQGARGYTF. The DNA of the CDR3 is TGTGCCAGCAGTGCCTCCCCGGGACAGGGGGCCAGAGGCTACACCTTC. The J gene is TRBJ1-2, the V gene TRBV6-1; 12 positions agree with TRBD1. The CDR3 runs to 16 residues. Germline CDR1 is MNHNS and CDR2 is SASEGT. V lost 4 bases and J lost 8; bases outside the gene matches: 11.